This TCR beta chain appears in the sequencing data of a study of shared clonotypes between healthy human individuals. Study-wide context: Three plates each covered CD4 naive and memory; CD8 naive two, CD8 memory one. Study-wide results and caveats: Between a handful of donors, naive CD4 clonotypes were shared at a level of about 5%. Researchers found naive subsets generally carried larger estimated richness than memory subsets. Generation probabilities were higher for clonotypes shared across all four sorted-subset donors than for unshared ones.

Naive CD8 isolation took CD45RO-negative cells positively selected for CCR7 and excluded terminally differentiated effector memory CD45RA+ cells. The count of this clone is one. Its antigen is not identified. Sequenced by immunoSEQ multiplex PCR; TCRdb stores in-frame clones only, minus some. The table lists about 800,000 clones, about 96% of them singletons, with less than 0.3% in the top ten. This sequence was found in a man between 25 and 39 years old in good health. The source material was naive CD8+ T cells sorted from blood.

In DNA form, the CDR3 reads TGTGCCAGCAGTTTAAACAGGGGTGGCGCTGGGGCCAACGTCCTGACTTTC. Translating it yields CASSLNRGGAGANVLTF. The chain joins TRBV28 to TRBJ2-6, with 7 bases that match TRBD1. The ends lost 2 bases at V and 2 bases at J; junction bases unmatched: 6. Germline V gene data show CDR1 as MDHEN and CDR2 as SYDVKM. The CDR3 loop spans 17 amino acids.